Below are 14 T cell receptor beta chains sequenced from a single sample in a study of CD8+ T cells in alopecia areata. Sorting relied on CD4, CD8alpha, NKG2D, NKG2ACE and other markers applied to pooled cutaneous lymph node cells. Following RNA extraction, reverse transcription yielded cDNA that acted as the sequencing template. Using immunoSEQ multiplex PCR, the repertoire was profiled, and TCRdb retains in-frame clones only, with some absent. In total the sample includes 250,000 or so clones, none of them seen once. Sequencing was performed on CD4+ T cells sorted from a lymph node. These receptors were obtained from a C3H/HeJ mouse with alopecia areata. This mouse strain has H2-k as its MHC haplotype.

Concerning this clone: The genes are named according to mouse. The read halts 3 residues ahead of the CDR3 end, with the missing end drawn from the germline J gene. This sequence joins TRBV5 and TRBJ1-6, with 8 nucleotides matching TRBD1. TRBJ1-6 is identified as an open reading frame with a role that is uncertain. V dropped 0 bases and J dropped 6; count of bases not matched to a gene: 7. The CDR3 length is 17 residues. Germline-derived CDR1 and CDR2 are LGHNA and YNLKQL (reference sequence). This chain's CDR3 is CASSQEYTGGTNSPLYF. CDR3 DNA, as far as it was read: TGTGCCAGCAGCCAAGAGTACACAGGGGGAACTAATTCGCCC.

As regards this clone: Gene labels here are mouse ones. The read falls 4 residues short of the CDR3 end, and the missing part is taken from the germline J gene. The J gene is TRBJ1-1, the V gene TRBV1; D is perhaps TRBD1 (6 bases). Trimming took 1 base from V and 4 from J, leaving 10 bases between them. CDR3 length equals 14 residues. CDR1 is NSQYPW and CDR2 is LRSPGD in the germline V gene (reference sequence). CDR3 DNA, as far as it was read: TGCACCTGCAGTGCAGGCAGGGGAATCACA. Its protein is CTCSAGRGIT. The full CDR3 sequence reads CTCSAGRGITEVFF.

This clone was seen a few times. Gene names and germline match the mouse. Read sequence stops 4 residues before the CDR3 end, and the germline J gene provides the missing end. V gene TRBV19 combines with J gene TRBJ2-7; 8 bases agree with TRBD2. The CDR3 is made up of 15 amino acids. J gave up 0 bases and V 4 bases, and 6 bases lay outside the gene matches. Germline V gene sequence: CDR1 FNHDT, CDR2 SITEND (reference sequence). CDR3 DNA (partial): TGTGCCAGCAGTTCCTGGGGGGCCAGCTCCTAT. Its protein is CASSSWGASSY. The entire CDR3 protein is CASSSWGASSYEQYF.

This clone was counted between two and nine times. Gene names refer to mouse genes. The read ends 4 residues shy of where the CDR3 ends; the end is completed using the germline J gene. Other DNA variants within this sample encode the same CDR3. The chain is built from TRBV13-1 and TRBJ2-7; tentative D call: TRBD1 (6 bases). The CDR3 has 11 amino acids. Looked up from germline, CDR1 is NSHNY and CDR2 is SYGAGN. The CDR3: CASTRGDEQYF. CDR3 DNA (partial): TGTGCCAGTACCAGGGGAGAT.

This clone turned up a few times. Mouse names are used for the genes. Read sequence stops 4 residues before the CDR3 end, and the germline J gene provides the missing end. This chain links TRBV4 with TRBJ1-2, with a possible D match to TRBD1 (6 bases). The germline V gene has CDR1 LGHDT and CDR2 YNNKQL (reference sequence). The V gene lost 3 bases and the J gene lost 0 bases, with 8 bases spanning the gap. The CDR3 consists of 14 residues. The CDR3 bases that were read are TGTGCCAGCAGCTATGGGACATCAAACTCC. Translating it yields CASSYGTSNS. The whole CDR3 sequence reads CASSYGTSNSDYTF.

Worth noting for this clone: The gene symbols are mouse symbols. Read coverage stops 4 residues before the CDR3 terminus; the germline J gene supplies the remainder. Distinct nucleotide sequences in the sample also encode this CDR3. This chain links TRBV1 with TRBJ2-5; 8 nucleotides agree with TRBD1. The CDR3 covers 14 residues. V gave up 4 bases and J gave up 3 bases; unmatched junction bases: 3. Germline V gene sequence: CDR1 NSQYPW, CDR2 LRSPGD (reference sequence). CDR3 residues: CTCSGRDRQDTQYF. Incomplete CDR3 DNA: TGCACCTGCAGTGGCCGGGACAGGCAAGAC.

This clone was recorded many times. Gene names and germline match the mouse. This same CDR3 is encoded by further DNA sequences in the sample. Incomplete CDR3 DNA: TGTGCCAGCAGTCAAAACACA. Translation: CASSQNT. The whole CDR3 is CASSQNTEVFF. This chain links TRBV19 with TRBJ1-1; D remains ambiguous. The missing CDR3 end, 4 residues past where the read stops, is filled in from the germline J gene. The V gene lost 4 bases and the J gene lost 1 base, with 2 bases spanning the gap. Germline V gives CDR1 FNHDT, CDR2 SITEND (reference sequence). This CDR3 region has 11 residues.

In regard to this clone: Genes and germline come from the mouse. The sequence runs out 4 residues before the end of the CDR3; the remainder is reconstructed from the germline J gene. This chain uses TRBV19 with TRBJ2-2; 7 nucleotides agree with TRBD2. In germline, CDR1 is FNHDT, CDR2 SITEND (reference sequence). V shed 2 bases, J shed 4 bases, and the junction held 2 bases outside the gene matches. CDR3 length: 14 residues. CDR3 region: CASSIWGITGQLYF. The sequenced part of the CDR3 DNA is TGTGCCAGCAGTATCTGGGGGATCACCGGG.

As concerns this clone: Mouse gene names and germline throughout. Read sequence stops 4 residues before the CDR3 end, and the germline J gene provides the missing end. Different DNA sequences within this sample yield the same CDR3. V and J are TRBV13-3 and TRBJ1-1, with D perhaps matching TRBD1 (6 bases). Germline CDR1 NNHDY, CDR2 SYVADS. V lost 1 base and J lost 0, with 7 bases in between. This CDR3 spans 14 amino acids. This CDR3 is CASSDRTANTEVFF. CDR3 DNA, as far as it was read: TGTGCCAGCAGTGATCGGACAGCAAACACA.

Regarding this clone: The gene names given are mouse names. The CDR3 extends 4 residues past the end of the read, so its final part is completed from the germline J gene. V gene TRBV13-1 combines with J gene TRBJ2-3, with 12 bases matching TRBD1. V gave up 0 bases and J gave up 2 bases; unmatched junction bases: 4. CDR1 and CDR2 (germline): NSHNY, SYGAGN. CDR3 length: 17 amino acids. CDR3 DNA, as far as it was read: TGTGCCAGCAGTGATGGGGGACAGGGGGCGCTTGCAGAA. This translates into CASSDGGQGALAE. The whole CDR3 is CASSDGGQGALAETLYF.

Concerning this clone itself: Gene names and germline match the mouse. The CDR3 end lies 4 residues beyond the end of the read and is filled in from the germline J gene. The chain joins TRBV5 to TRBJ2-7; either TRBD1 or TRBD2 may fit D (6 bases each). Germline-derived CDR1 and CDR2 are LGHNA and YNLKQL (reference sequence). The CDR3 is 14 residues long. The V end was cut by 1 base, the J end by 0 bases, with 7 bases between. The CDR3 DNA, read in part, is TGTGCCAGCAGCCAAGGGGGGCGCTCCTAT. It is translated as CASSQGGRSY. The full CDR3 protein is CASSQGGRSYEQYF.

On this clone: Each gene name is a mouse one. The read terminates 4 residues ahead of where the CDR3 ends, so the germline J gene completes it. V usage is TRBV13-3 and J usage is TRBJ1-2; 11 bases agree with TRBD1. The junction had 3 bases not matched to a gene; V was cut back by 3 bases and J by 2 bases. The CDR3 consists of 15 residues. The germline V gene encodes CDR1 NNHDY and CDR2 SYVADS. CDR3 protein: CASSVRDRGNSDYTF. The part of the CDR3 DNA that was read is TGTGCCAGCAGTGTCCGGGACAGGGGGAACTCC.

This clone was found a few times. Germline and genes here are mouse. The CDR3 end lies 4 residues beyond the end of the read and is filled in from the germline J gene. The V and J genes are TRBV13-1 and TRBJ1-1; 10 bases align to TRBD1. Trimming took 2 bases from V and 4 from J; bases not matched to a gene: 2. The CDR3 covers 14 residues. Germline loops: CDR1 NSHNY, CDR2 SYGAGN. Incomplete CDR3 DNA: TGTGCCAGCAGTGAGGGGACAGGGGTCACA. Amino acid sequence: CASSEGTGVT. The CDR3, in full, reads CASSEGTGVTEVFF.

This clone appeared a few times. Germline and genes: mouse. Other DNA variants within this sample encode the same CDR3. The covered CDR3 bases are TGTGCCAGCAGTATAGGGGGTCCCGGG. Protein sequence: CASSIGGPG. The whole CDR3 reads CASSIGGPGQLYF. The chain couples TRBV19 to TRBJ2-2, with D uncertain. The read terminates 4 residues before the CDR3 end, so the remaining end is supplied by the germline J gene. Germline V CDR1 and CDR2: FNHDT, SITEND (reference sequence). V dropped 0 bases and J dropped 6 bases, with 6 bases sitting between them. The CDR3 loop spans 13 amino acids.